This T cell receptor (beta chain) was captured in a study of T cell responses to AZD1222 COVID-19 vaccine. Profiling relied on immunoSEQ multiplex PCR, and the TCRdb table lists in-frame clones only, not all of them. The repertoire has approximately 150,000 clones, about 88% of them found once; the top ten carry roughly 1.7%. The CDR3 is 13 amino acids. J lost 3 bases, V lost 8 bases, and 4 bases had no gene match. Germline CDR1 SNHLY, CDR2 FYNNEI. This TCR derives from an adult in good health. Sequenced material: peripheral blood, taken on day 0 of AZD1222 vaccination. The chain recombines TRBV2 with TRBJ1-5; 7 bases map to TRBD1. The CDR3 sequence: CASGTAINQPQHF. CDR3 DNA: TGTGCCAGCGGGACAGCGATCAATCAGCCCCAGCATTTT.